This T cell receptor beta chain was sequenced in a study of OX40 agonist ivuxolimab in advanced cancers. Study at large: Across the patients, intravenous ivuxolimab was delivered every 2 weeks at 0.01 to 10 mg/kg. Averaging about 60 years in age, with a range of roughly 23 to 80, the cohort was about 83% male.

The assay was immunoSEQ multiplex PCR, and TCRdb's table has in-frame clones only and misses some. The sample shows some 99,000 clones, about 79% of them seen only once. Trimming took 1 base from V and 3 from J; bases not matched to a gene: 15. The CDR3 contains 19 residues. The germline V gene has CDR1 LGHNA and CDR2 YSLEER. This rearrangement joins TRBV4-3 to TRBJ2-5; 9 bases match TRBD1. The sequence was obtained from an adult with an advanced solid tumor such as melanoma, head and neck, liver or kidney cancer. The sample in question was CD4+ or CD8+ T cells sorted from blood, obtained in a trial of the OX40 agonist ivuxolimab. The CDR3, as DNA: TGCGCCAGCAGCCAAGGCCAGACAGGGGGTGAAGGGATGGAAGAGACCCAGTACTTC. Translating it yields CASSQGQTGGEGMEETQYF.